This T cell receptor beta chain is from a study of blood T cell repertoires in COVID-19. Study at large: Samples came from the United States, Italy and Spain, spanning acute and convalescent COVID-19.

Per the original data handling: Amplification with reference gene primers provided the estimates of nucleated cell counts. Clones were read by immunoSEQ multiplex PCR, and TCRdb kept only the in-frame ones, dropping some. For V, J and clone size, that table is used; D and trimming come from the DNA. The sample carries more than 85,000 clones, about 80% recorded once. Germline V gene sequence: CDR1 LNHDA, CDR2 SQIVND (reference sequence). V shed 9 bases and J shed 2 bases, with 11 bases lying between them. This CDR3 has 12 amino acids. Sample: peripheral blood. This TCR was recovered from a human donor in a cohort sampled during active COVID-19. The chain combines TRBV19 with TRBJ2-7; a weak D match, TRBD1 (5 bases). This CDR3 reads CASAGLTYEQYF. CDR3 sequence (DNA): TGTGCCAGCGCAGGGCTTACCTACGAGCAGTACTTC.